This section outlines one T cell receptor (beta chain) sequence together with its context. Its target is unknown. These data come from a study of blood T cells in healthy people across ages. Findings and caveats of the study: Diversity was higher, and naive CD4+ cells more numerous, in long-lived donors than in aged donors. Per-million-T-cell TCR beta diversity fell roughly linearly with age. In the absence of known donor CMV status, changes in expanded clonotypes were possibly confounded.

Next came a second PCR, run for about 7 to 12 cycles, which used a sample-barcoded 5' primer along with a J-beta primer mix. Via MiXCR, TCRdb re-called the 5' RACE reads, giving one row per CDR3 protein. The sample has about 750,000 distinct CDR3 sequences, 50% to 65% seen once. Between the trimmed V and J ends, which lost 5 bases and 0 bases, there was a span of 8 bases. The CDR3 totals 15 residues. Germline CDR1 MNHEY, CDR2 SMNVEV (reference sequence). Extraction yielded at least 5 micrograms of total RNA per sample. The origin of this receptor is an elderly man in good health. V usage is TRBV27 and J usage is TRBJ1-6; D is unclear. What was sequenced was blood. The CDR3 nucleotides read TGTGCCAGCAGTCCCAGGAGCTCCTATAATTCACCCCTCCACTTT. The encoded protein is CASSPRSSYNSPLHF.